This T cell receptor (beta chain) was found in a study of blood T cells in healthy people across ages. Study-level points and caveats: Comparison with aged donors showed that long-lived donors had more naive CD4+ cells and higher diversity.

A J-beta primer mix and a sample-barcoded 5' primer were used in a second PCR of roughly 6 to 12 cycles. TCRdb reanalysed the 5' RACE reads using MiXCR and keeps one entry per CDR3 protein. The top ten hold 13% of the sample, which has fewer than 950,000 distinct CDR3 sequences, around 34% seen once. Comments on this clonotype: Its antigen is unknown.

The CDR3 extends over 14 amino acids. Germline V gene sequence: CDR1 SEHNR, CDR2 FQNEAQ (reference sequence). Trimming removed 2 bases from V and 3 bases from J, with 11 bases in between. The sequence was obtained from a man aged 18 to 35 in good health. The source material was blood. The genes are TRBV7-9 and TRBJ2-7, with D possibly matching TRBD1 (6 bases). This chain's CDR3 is CASSLRQARYEQYF. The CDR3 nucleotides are TGTGCCAGCAGCTTAAGACAGGCCCGCTACGAGCAGTACTTC.